This T cell receptor beta chain was identified during a study of OX40 agonist ivuxolimab in advanced cancers. V shed 0 bases and J 4 bases; nucleotides not matched to a gene: 2. CDR1 and CDR2 (germline): GTSNPN, SVGIG (reference sequence). The CDR3 runs 15 residues. Sequenced by immunoSEQ multiplex PCR; TCRdb stores in-frame clones only, minus some. The data hold some 62,000 clones, with roughly 81% observed a single time. Sequenced here: CD4+ or CD8+ T cells sorted from blood, sampled in a trial of the OX40 agonist ivuxolimab. This rearrangement joins TRBV30 to TRBJ2-2; 10 bases line up with TRBD2. The clonotype comes from an adult with an advanced solid tumor such as melanoma, head and neck, liver or kidney cancer. CDR3 in amino acids: CAWSVGLAVTGELFF. The CDR3 nucleotides read TGTGCCTGGAGTGTAGGACTAGCGGTCACCGGGGAGCTGTTTTTT.